The 25 T cell receptor beta chains reported below all come from one sample, sequenced in a study of technical replicates of blood from several donors. The repertoire was sequenced with immunoSEQ multiplex PCR; TCRdb's copy has only in-frame clones and lacks some. The top ten hold about 0.37% of the sample, which has just over 80,000 clones, roughly 94% seen once. Sequencing was performed on T cells isolated from PBMCs. All receptors derive from a human donor in good health.

The chain employs TRBV5-6 and TRBJ2-3; a weak D match, TRBD2 (6 bases). The CDR3 length is 12 residues. The germline CDR1 and CDR2 sequences are SGHDT and YYEEEE. V lost 2 bases and J 5 bases, leaving 6 bases between the germline ends. For the CDR3, the DNA is TGTGCCAGCAGCTTCGGGGGAGATACGCAGTATTTT. Its protein is CASSFGGDTQYF.

The rearrangement uses TRBV11-2 and TRBJ2-1; 7 bases align to TRBD2. CDR3 size: 16 residues. Germline assignment: CDR1 SGHAT and CDR2 FQNNGV. After removal of 5 bases from V and 8 bases from J, the junction contained 15 bases not matched to a gene. The CDR3 loop is CASSPIIRTRLYEQFF. In DNA, the CDR3 is TGTGCCAGCAGCCCAATCATCCGGACTAGACTCTATGAGCAGTTCTTC.

The J gene is TRBJ2-1, the V gene TRBV6-6; 10 positions match TRBD2. The ends lost 7 bases at V and 4 bases at J; junction bases unmatched: 10. This CDR3 has 16 amino acids. Germline CDR1 MNHNY, CDR2 SVGAGI (reference sequence). In nucleotides, the CDR3 is TGTGCCAGCATTGCAGGCCTAGCGGGGGTATACAATGAGCAGTTCTTC. This gives the protein CASIAGLAGVYNEQFF.

The chain uses TRBV29-1 and TRBJ2-7; a possible D gene is TRBD1 (7 bases). The V end was cut by 5 bases, the J end by 6 bases, with 17 bases between. The CDR3 spans 13 residues. The germline CDR1 and CDR2 sequences are SQVTM and ANQGSEA. CDR3 in amino acids: CSVFRGTDSEQYF. CDR3 coding DNA: TGCAGCGTTTTCCGCGGGACAGACAGCGAGCAGTACTTC.

The chain is built from TRBV6-1 and TRBJ1-3; possibly TRBD1 for D (5 bases). The CDR3 consists of 12 residues. Germline CDR1 and CDR2: MNHNS and SASEGT. V was cut by 4 bases and J by 4 bases, with 5 bases left in between. The CDR3 DNA follows: TGTGCCAGCAGTGGACAGGGAAACACCATATATTTT. Translation gives CASSGQGNTIYF.

V usage is TRBV19 and J usage is TRBJ2-7, with 8 bases fitting TRBD1. The CDR3 has 16 residues. CDR1 and CDR2 from the germline V gene are LNHDA and SQIVND (reference sequence). V dropped 5 bases and J dropped 0; count of bases not matched to a gene: 9. The CDR3 spells CASSAGQGVPSYEQYF. For the CDR3, the DNA is TGTGCCAGTAGTGCTGGACAGGGCGTGCCCTCCTACGAGCAGTACTTC.

The rearrangement joins TRBV6-6 to TRBJ1-5; a weak D match, TRBD1 (5 bases). The germline CDR1 and CDR2 sequences are MNHNY and SVGAGI (reference sequence). Trimming cost V 2 bases and J 5 bases, with 13 bases left between them. The length of the CDR3 is 15 residues. CDR3 nucleotide sequence: TGTGCCAGCAGTTACGAGACAGCTAATTATCAGCCCCAGCATTTT. Its translation: CASSYETANYQPQHF.

CDR3 sequence reads: CASSPDRVATGELFF. DNA of the CDR3: TGTGCCAGCAGTCCGGACAGGGTAGCTACCGGGGAGCTGTTTTTT. The genes are TRBV6-4 and TRBJ2-2; 8 bases are a match to TRBD1. V dropped 5 bases and J dropped 5; count of bases not matched to a gene: 7. This CDR3 region has 15 residues. In germline, CDR1 is MRHNA, CDR2 SNTAGT.

The chain joins TRBV4-2 to TRBJ2-7; D perhaps matches TRBD1 (7 bases). This CDR3 has 15 residues. The germline V and J ends were trimmed by 1 base and 4 bases, with 14 bases remaining between them. CDR1 is LGHNA, CDR2 YNFKEQ, per germline. DNA for the CDR3: TGTGCCAGCAGCCAAGCATTCAGGGGGGTTTACGAGCAGTACTTC. This gives the protein CASSQAFRGVYEQYF.

CDR3 amino acids: CASSSQLGLAGVRQETQYF. The CDR3 region has the DNA TGTGCCAGCAGCTCCCAGCTGGGACTAGCGGGAGTTCGCCAAGAGACCCAGTACTTC. J is TRBJ2-5 and V is TRBV9; TRBD2 matches at 14 bases. Germline trimming cut 4 bases from V and 1 base from J; bases unmatched to any gene: 12. This CDR3 spans 19 amino acids. Germline V CDR1 and CDR2: SGDLS, YYNGEE.

Only one count was recorded for this clone. This rearrangement joins TRBV6-4 to TRBJ1-2, with TRBD1 as a possible D gene (5 bases). Trimming shortened V by 0 bases and J by 4 bases, and 9 bases separated the two germline ends. The CDR3 totals 14 residues. CDR1 and CDR2 (germline): MRHNA, SNTAGT. In nucleotides, the CDR3 is TGTGCCAGCAGTGACTCGGAGGGGCTCTATGGCTACACCTTC. Amino acid sequence: CASSDSEGLYGYTF.

The V gene is TRBV6-5, the J gene TRBJ2-1, with D unclear. Trimming shortened V by 0 bases and J by 10 bases, and 4 bases separated the two germline ends. The CDR3 runs 11 residues. The germline V gene encodes CDR1 MNHEY and CDR2 SVGAGI. The CDR3 sequence: CASSYSQEQFF. DNA for the CDR3: TGTGCCAGCAGTTACTCCCAAGAGCAGTTCTTC.

This clone was recorded only once. CDR3: CASSLALTGGAFF. The CDR3 DNA sequence: TGTGCCAGCAGCTTAGCTCTAACAGGCGGAGCTTTCTTT. This chain uses TRBV7-8 with TRBJ1-1; TRBD1 is a possible D gene (5 bases). CDR1 is SGHVS, CDR2 FQNEAQ, per germline. The CDR3 has 13 residues. The ends were cut back, 0 bases at V and 10 bases at J, with 12 bases in the middle.

The chain combines TRBV4-1 with TRBJ1-5, with TRBD1 matching over 7 bases. Trimming took 4 bases from V and 3 from J; bases not matched to a gene: 6. CDR1 MGHRA and CDR2 YSYEKL come from the germline V gene. This CDR3 has 15 residues. Here the CDR3 DNA reads TGCGCCAGCAGCCGAGAACAGGGGAACAATCAGCCCCAGCATTTT. As protein: CASSREQGNNQPQHF.

V is TRBV7-2 and J is TRBJ2-7; TRBD1 agrees at 7 bases. Germline V gene data show CDR1 as SGHTA and CDR2 as FQGNSA. CDR3 size: 16 residues. V lost 0 bases, J lost 2 bases, and 7 bases stayed unmatched. The DNA for the CDR3 is TGTGCCAGCAGCTTAGCGCCGGGACAGCGCGCCTACGAGCAGTACTTC. Its translation: CASSLAPGQRAYEQYF.

The count of this clone is one. The chain has TRBV19 and TRBJ2-7; TRBD1 might be the D (6 bases). This CDR3 contains 15 residues. Germline V gene lookup returns CDR1 LNHDA and CDR2 SQIVND (reference sequence). Trimming cost V 2 bases and J 0 bases, with 11 bases left between them. The CDR3 here is CASSISQGSSYEQYF. CDR3 sequence (DNA): TGTGCCAGTAGTATATCACAGGGTTCCTCCTACGAGCAGTACTTC.

The rearrangement uses TRBV7-8 and TRBJ2-4, with TRBD1 matching over 7 bases. Germline values: CDR1 SGHVS, CDR2 FQNEAQ. V lost 8 bases, J lost 7 bases, and 2 bases stayed unmatched. This CDR3 region has 11 residues. CDR3 in DNA: TGTGCCAGCCAGGACAGGAACATTCAGTACTTC. This gives the protein CASQDRNIQYF.

The V gene is TRBV19, the J gene TRBJ1-5; D unclear. The CDR3 contains 14 residues. Germline values: CDR1 LNHDA, CDR2 SQIVND (reference sequence). The V gene lost 3 bases and the J gene lost 7 bases, with 13 bases spanning the gap. The CDR3 DNA reads as TGTGCCAGTAGTATGAGGCCAGAAAGCCAGCCCCAGCATTTT. It yields the protein CASSMRPESQPQHF.

The chain carries TRBV4-1 and TRBJ2-6; D is ambiguous. Trimming stripped 3 bases from V and 0 bases from J, with 3 bases between. From germline, CDR1 is MGHRA and CDR2 YSYEKL. The length of the CDR3 is 14 residues. The CDR3 bases are TGCGCCAGCAGCCAGAGCTCTGGGGCCAACGTCCTGACTTTC. Translation gives CASSQSSGANVLTF.

This clone was recorded only once. The V and J genes are TRBV4-2 and TRBJ2-3; 14 nucleotides align to TRBD2. The germline V gene encodes CDR1 LGHNA and CDR2 YNFKEQ. CDR3 length: 16 residues. With V trimmed by 4 bases and J by 6 bases, 6 bases remained unmatched. The CDR3 region has the DNA TGTGCCAGCAGCCCGGGACTAGCGGGAGAAAAGGATACGCAGTATTTT. Residues: CASSPGLAGEKDTQYF.

V usage is TRBV7-2 and J usage is TRBJ1-3; no clear D. The CDR3 runs 15 residues. Germline values: CDR1 SGHTA, CDR2 FQGNSA. Trimming removed 5 bases from V and 4 bases from J, with 15 bases in between. The CDR3 DNA is TGTGCCAGCAGCCTCCTTGTCCAGAGGGGAAACACCATATATTTT. This sequence encodes CASSLLVQRGNTIYF.

This clone was recorded only once. The chain uses TRBV4-1 and TRBJ2-7; D possibly corresponds to TRBD1 (6 bases). The V end was cut by 3 bases, the J end by 1 base, with 13 bases between. The CDR3 has 15 amino acids. Germline V lookup: CDR1 MGHRA, CDR2 YSYEKL. CDR3 residues: CASSHRSGHSYEQYF. For the CDR3, the DNA is TGCGCCAGCAGCCACCGATCGGGACATTCCTACGAGCAGTACTTC.

The chain employs TRBV7-2 and TRBJ2-1; D possibly corresponds to TRBD1 (6 bases). Germline V gene data show CDR1 as SGHTA and CDR2 as FQGNSA. The V end was cut by 1 base, the J end by 1 base, with 8 bases between. This CDR3 has 15 amino acids. CDR3 protein: CASSLERGSYNEQFF. CDR3 sequence (DNA): TGTGCCAGCAGCTTAGAGAGGGGGTCCTACAATGAGCAGTTCTTC.

The chain couples TRBV2 to TRBJ2-5; 10 bases line up with TRBD2. Germline-derived CDR1 and CDR2 are SNHLY and FYNNEI. Germline trimming cut 8 bases from V and 5 bases from J; bases unmatched to any gene: 20. The CDR3 sequence is 18 residues long. DNA for the CDR3: TGTGCCAGCCCCCTCGCTAGCGGGAGAGTTGCTGGAAGGGAGACCCAGTACTTC. It is translated as CASPLASGRVAGRETQYF.

This chain links TRBV4-3 with TRBJ1-2, with D tentatively TRBD1 (6 bases). CDR3 length: 17 residues. The germline CDR1 and CDR2 sequences are LGHNA and YSLEER. The V end lost 4 bases, the J end lost 4 bases, and 22 bases lay between the germline ends. The CDR3 sequence: CASSLFTAGAGGYGYTF. The CDR3 DNA reads TGCGCCAGCAGCCTTTTTACCGCAGGGGCAGGTGGCTATGGCTACACCTTC.